These 15 T cell receptor beta chains share one sample of origin, sequenced in a study of blood T cells in healthy people across ages (dated by TCRdb to the mid-2010s). The library was produced with 5' RACE. Reads for this sample came from an Illumina HiSeq 2500. A second PCR of about 6 to 11 cycles was run with a J-beta primer mix and a sample-barcoded 5' primer. TCRdb's own reprocessing of the public reads used fastp at Q25 and MiXCR and kept productive beta chains. Rows with one shared CDR3 protein collapse into an entry with the most common genes and DNA. The sample table shows approximately 940,000 distinct CDR3 sequences, and around 49% are seen once. Roughly an eighth of the sample lies in the top ten. Input material: blood. Receptor source: a man aged 30 to 45 in good health.

This clonotype appeared a few times. The chain carries TRBV7-9 and TRBJ2-5; D remains ambiguous. The J call is in doubt because the DNA end fits TRBJ2-7 better. CDR1 and CDR2 (germline): SEHNR, FQNEAQ (reference sequence). The CDR3 loop spans 12 amino acids. CDR3 sequence reads: CASSLESREQYF. The CDR3 nucleotides are TGTGCCAGCAGCTTAGAATCCCGCGAGCAGTACTTC.

This sequence joins TRBV10-3 and TRBJ2-1; the D gene is possibly TRBD1 (5 bases). The DNA end favors TRBJ2-7, so the J call may be wrong. The CDR3 has 17 amino acids. Per germline, CDR1 ENHRY and CDR2 SYGVKD. Written as DNA, the CDR3 is TGTGCCATCAGTGATCCCCAGGGCGGACATTTGGACAATGAGCAGTACTTC. Translating it yields CAISDPQGGHLDNEQYF.

The chain has TRBV6-5 and TRBJ2-7, with a tentative D call TRBD1 (5 bases). Trimming left V 7 bases short and J 4 bases short, with 14 bases between. The CDR3 consists of 13 residues. CDR1 and CDR2 from the germline V gene are MNHEY and SVGAGI. CDR3 sequence reads: CASTPSAGYEQYF. The CDR3 bases are TGTGCCAGCACCCCCTCGGCAGGGTACGAGCAGTACTTC.

V is TRBV20-1 and J is TRBJ2-5; D call uncertain. The J call is in doubt because the DNA end fits TRBJ2-7 better. Germline V gene sequence: CDR1 DFQATT, CDR2 SNEGSKA (reference sequence). This CDR3 spans 14 amino acids. CDR3 protein: CSARDFSSTYEQYF. The CDR3 DNA follows: TGCAGTGCTAGAGATTTTTCCTCCACCTACGAGCAGTACTTC.

V is TRBV12-3 or TRBV12-4 and J is TRBJ2-7; TRBD1 is a possible D gene (5 bases). The CDR3 length is 13 residues. V lost 6 bases, J lost 7 bases, and 16 bases lay in between. The DNA for the CDR3 is TGTGCCAGCAGCTGCGGACAACTCTGGGAGCAGTACTTC. It yields the protein CASSCGQLWEQYF.

This chain uses TRBV6-2 or TRBV6-3 with TRBJ1-1, with a possible D match to TRBD1 (5 bases). Trimming took off 7 bases at V and 5 bases at J, with 14 bases between the two ends. The germline CDR1 and CDR2 sequences are MNHEY and SVGEGT. The CDR3 has 13 amino acids. CDR3 nucleotide sequence: TGTGCCAGCACCAAGGCAGGGTTGACTGAAGCTTTCTTT. It codes for CASTKAGLTEAFF.

This chain links TRBV6-6 with TRBJ2-1; TRBD1 matches at 9 bases. After removal of 5 bases from V and 8 bases from J, the junction contained 4 bases not matched to a gene. The CDR3 is made up of 13 amino acids. CDR1 and CDR2 from the germline V gene are MNHNY and SVGAGI (reference sequence). CDR3 sequence reads: CASSATGGYEQFF. CDR3 nucleotide sequence: TGTGCCAGCAGTGCAACAGGGGGCTATGAGCAGTTCTTC.

This clonotype has only a few counts. The CDR3 sequence: CASSYGANYEQYF. The CDR3 DNA reads TGTGCCAGCAGTTACGGGGCAAACTACGAGCAGTACTTC. The chain has TRBV6-2 or TRBV6-3 and TRBJ2-7; D may be TRBD1 (5 bases). This CDR3 has 13 amino acids. Germline loops: CDR1 MNHEY, CDR2 SVGEGT. The V end was cut by 2 bases, the J end by 3 bases, with 8 bases between.

The chain joins TRBV28 to TRBJ2-3; TRBD1 aligns across 12 bases. From germline, CDR1 is MDHEN and CDR2 SYDVKM. J gave up 6 bases and V 5 bases, and 3 bases lay outside the gene matches. The CDR3 contains 14 residues. As DNA, the CDR3 is TGTGCCAGCAGTGGGACAGGGGGCGTCGATACGCAGTATTTT. Its translation is CASSGTGGVDTQYF.

This clonotype has ten or more counts. The chain couples TRBV29-1 to TRBJ2-7; maybe TRBD2 (6 bases). V lost 5 bases and J lost 1, with 12 bases in between. The V gene's germline CDR1 is SQVTM and CDR2 ANQGSEA. This CDR3 has 13 residues. The CDR3 protein is CSVRLSGSYEQYF. The DNA of the CDR3 is TGCAGCGTTAGACTTAGCGGATCCTACGAGCAGTACTTC.

In this sample, this clonotype turned up a few times. The J gene is TRBJ2-4, the V gene TRBV6-2 or TRBV6-3, with 7 bases lining up with TRBD2. The J call is uncertain, as TRBJ2-7 better fits the DNA end. The CDR3 sequence is 14 residues long. The germline V gene encodes CDR1 MNHEY and CDR2 SVGEGT. CDR3 protein: CASLEAGRIREQYF. CDR3 nucleotide sequence: TGTGCCAGCCTAGAAGCGGGGCGGATTCGCGAGCAGTACTTC.

With respect to this clonotype: One end of the junction does not line up with germline, which may come from a read error. This chain connects TRBV11-1 to TRBJ2-7; D is unclear. The germline V gene encodes CDR1 SGHAT and CDR2 FQDESV (reference sequence). CDR3 length: 12 amino acids. The CDR3 coding sequence is TGTACCAGCAGCCCAGGTACGCGCGAGCAGTACTTC. This encodes CTSSPGTREQYF.

Only a few counts were recorded for this clonotype. The chain carries TRBV6-6 and TRBJ1-5; possible D gene TRBD1, 5 bases. In germline, CDR1 is MNHNY, CDR2 SVGAGI (reference sequence). Trimming took off 4 bases at V and 6 bases at J, with 10 bases between the two ends. This CDR3 is 13 amino acids long. For the CDR3, the DNA is TGTGCCAGCAGTTCGGGGGATGCTCAGCCCCAGCATTTT. Translation gives CASSSGDAQPQHF.

The gene calls are TRBV7-9 and TRBJ2-7; the match to TRBD2 covers 7 bases. CDR1 SEHNR and CDR2 FQNEAQ come from the germline V gene (reference sequence). V gave up 3 bases and J gave up 5 bases; unmatched junction bases: 16. The CDR3 spans 17 residues. The CDR3 reads CASSFPGWVGGPHEQYF. The CDR3 DNA is TGTGCCAGCAGCTTCCCCGGATGGGTGGGAGGGCCACACGAGCAGTACTTC.

This clonotype was detected a few times. Being one base from a much bigger clone, this may be a read error. CDR3 amino acids: CAIRGGPHEQYF. The DNA for the CDR3 is TGTGCCATCAGGGGGGGTCCCCACGAGCAGTACTTC. The chain couples TRBV10-3 to TRBJ2-4, with D perhaps TRBD2 (6 bases). The J call may be incorrect, as the DNA end agrees better with TRBJ2-7. The CDR3 extends over 12 amino acids. CDR1 and CDR2 (germline): ENHRY, SYGVKD.